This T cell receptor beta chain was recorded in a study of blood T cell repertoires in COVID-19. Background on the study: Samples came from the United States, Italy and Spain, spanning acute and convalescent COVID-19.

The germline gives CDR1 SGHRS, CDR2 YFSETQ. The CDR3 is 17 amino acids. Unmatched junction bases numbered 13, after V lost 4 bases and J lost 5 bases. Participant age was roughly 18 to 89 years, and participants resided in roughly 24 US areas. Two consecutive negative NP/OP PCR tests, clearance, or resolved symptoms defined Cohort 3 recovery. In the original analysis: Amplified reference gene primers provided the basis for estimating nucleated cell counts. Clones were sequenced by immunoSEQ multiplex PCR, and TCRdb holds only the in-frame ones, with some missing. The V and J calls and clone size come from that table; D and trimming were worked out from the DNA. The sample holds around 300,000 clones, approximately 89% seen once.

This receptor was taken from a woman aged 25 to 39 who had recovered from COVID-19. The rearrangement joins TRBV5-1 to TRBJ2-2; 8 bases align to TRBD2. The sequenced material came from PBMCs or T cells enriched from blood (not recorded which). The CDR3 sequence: CASSLSGNQVQTGELFF. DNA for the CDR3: TGCGCCAGCAGCCTTAGCGGGAATCAGGTACAAACCGGGGAGCTGTTTTTT.